This T cell receptor beta chain was documented in a study of beta chain features in type 1 diabetes. Study-level background: Investigators examined under 140 million sorted cells across all samples.

What was sequenced were expressed TCRB transcripts, since all of the isolated RNA had been reverse transcribed. Measured with immunoSEQ multiplex PCR; TCRdb has only the in-frame clones, and not every one. This sample yields roughly 450,000 clones, of which about an eighth are seen a single time; 0.035% to 0.05% belongs to the top ten. For this clone: Its target is not known.

The CDR3 totals 14 residues. Germline V lookup: CDR1 LNHNV, CDR2 YYDKDF (reference sequence). Trimming shortened V by 0 bases and J by 7 bases, and 10 bases separated the two germline ends. Study conclusions and caveats: VDJ junctions in type 1 diabetes patients carried more deletions and fewer insertions.

Blood was drawn once from each donor into heparinised tubes. The draws averaged about 120 mL. Sorting gave populations that all exceeded 95% purity. This TCR was recovered from a woman aged 18-30 years in good health. Sequenced input: naive CD4+ T cells from blood. The J gene is TRBJ1-5, the V gene TRBV15; D call uncertain. CDR3 in amino acids: CATSRDNREQPQHF. For the CDR3, the DNA is TGTGCCACCAGCAGAGATAACAGAGAACAGCCCCAGCATTTT. Full variable domain (rest looked up from reference TRBV15 and TRBJ1-5): DAMVIQNPRYQVTQFGKPVTLSCSQTLNHNVMYWYQQKSSQAPKLLFHYYDKDFNNEADTPDNFQSRRPNTSFCFLDIRSPGLGDTAMYLCATSRDNREQPQHFGDGTRLSIL.